This TCR beta chain was found in a study of neoadjuvant anti-PD-1 for oral cavity cancer. In the study overall: Non-progressing patients received a fourth nivolumab dose near day 43, then surgery on days 50-56.

Patients had newly diagnosed, untreated stage II-IVA oral cavity squamous cell carcinoma. Study findings and constraints: Only a few patients per response group were TCR-analyzed; validation needed.

V trimming: 2 bases; J trimming: 5 bases; junction bases outside the gene matches: 13. From germline, CDR1 is SGDLS and CDR2 YYNGEE. The CDR3 length is 17 residues. Note on this clone: Antigen: not known.

Most PBMC samples had 480 ng input DNA in six replicates. Using immunoSEQ multiplex PCR, the repertoire was profiled, and TCRdb retains in-frame clones only, with some absent. The sample consists of 15,000 or so clones, about two thirds of them appearing once. This receptor was obtained from a person aged 35-79 years with oral cavity squamous cell carcinoma. The material was PBMCs, obtained before nivolumab (anti-PD-1) treatment. V usage is TRBV9 and J usage is TRBJ2-5; 9 nucleotides agree with TRBD1. DNA of the CDR3: TGTGCCAGCAGCGTGACCGGAGGGACAGGGAGTAGGGAGACCCAGTACTTC. It specifies CASSVTGGTGSRETQYF.